The rows below give T cell receptor beta chains drawn from one sample of a study of T cell repertoires in cytomegalovirus infection. One entry per CDR3 protein results from TCRdb running MiXCR on the reads. This sample has approximately 910,000 distinct CDR3 sequences, with around 32% found just once. No antigen has been assigned to these receptors. Sequenced here: cultured CD8+ T cells from PBMCs, sampled from culture after CMV antigen stimulation. Receptor source: a human donor in good health (CMV status not recorded). Some clones in this sample may be carry-over from other donors' samples. CDR3s include the opening cysteine and the closing phenylalanine or tryptophan. Fields, in order: J gene, clone size, D gene, V gene, CDR3 protein, CDR3 DNA. D genes are given only for firm matches. Not every row has a clone size; where given, it reads once, few, many or a size class.

TRBJ1-1 | many | - | TRBV7-8 | CASSLEPAGADEAFF | TGTGCCAGCAGCTTAGAACCCGCAGGGGCGGATGAAGCTTTCTTT
TRBJ2-4 | many | - | TRBV7-8 | CASSERSKLIQYF | TGTGCCAGCAGCGAGAGGTCTAAGCTCATTCAGTACTTC
TRBJ2-1 | - | - | TRBV19 | CASSIGGYTVSEQFF | TGTGCCAGTAGCATAGGGGGATACACGGTGAGTGAGCAGTTCTTC
TRBJ2-1 | - | - | TRBV9 | CASGGGQQFF | TGTGCCTCCGGAGGGGGGCAACAGTTCTTC
TRBJ1-3 | many | - | TRBV12-3/TRBV12-4 | CASSSSPRASGNTIYF | TGTGCCAGCAGTTCAAGTCCCCGCGCCTCTGGAAACACCATATATTTT
TRBJ1-5 | few | TRBD1 | TRBV19 | CASSAQGGQPQHF | TGTGCCAGTAGTGCGCAGGGGGGGCAGCCCCAGCATTTT
TRBJ2-1 | few | - | TRBV10-3 | CAISESVRVTLGDEQFF | TGTGCCATCAGTGAGTCTGTCCGGGTGACACTAGGGGATGAGCAGTTCTTC
TRBJ2-3 | - | - | TRBV5-1 | CASKGLVRDTQYF | TGCGCCAGCAAGGGACTCGTCCGTGATACGCAGTATTTT
TRBJ2-3 | - | - | TRBV3-1 | CASSQLTSTDTQYF | TGTGCCAGCAGCCAACTAACTAGCACAGATACGCAGTATTTT
TRBJ1-2 | many | - | TRBV24-1 | CATSDNRGLYGYTF | TGTGCCACCAGTGATAATCGGGGGCTCTATGGCTACACCTTC
TRBJ1-5 | - | TRBD1 | TRBV6-1 | CASSQGRQGRWQPQHF | TGTGCCAGCAGCCAGGGGAGACAGGGAAGGTGGCAGCCCCAGCATTTT
TRBJ1-3 | - | TRBD1 | TRBV7-9 | CASSLAGQNSGNTIYF | TGTGCCAGCAGCTTAGCGGGACAGAACTCTGGAAACACCATATATTTT
TRBJ2-7 | many | - | TRBV7-9 | CASSFTDLDEQYF | TGTGCCAGCAGCTTCACGGACCTGGACGAGCAGTACTTC
TRBJ1-5 | few | - | TRBV24-1 | CATSDLRQGENQPQHF | TGTGCCACCAGTGATTTAAGGCAGGGCGAGAATCAGCCCCAGCATTTT
TRBJ2-7 | - | TRBD2 | TRBV5-1 | CASSLHSGDYYEQYF | TGCGCCAGCAGCCTCCATAGCGGGGACTACTACGAGCAGTACTTC
TRBJ1-2 | many | TRBD1 | TRBV7-2 | CASSLTGAYGYTF | TGTGCCAGCAGCTTGACAGGGGCCTATGGCTACACCTTC
TRBJ1-1 | many | - | TRBV12-3/TRBV12-4 | CASRPRGGNTEAFF | TGTGCCAGCAGACCCCGAGGTGGGAACACTGAAGCTTTCTTT
TRBJ1-1 | few | - | TRBV7-8 | CASSLDANPEAFF | TGTGCCAGCAGCTTAGACGCGAACCCTGAAGCTTTCTTT
TRBJ1-1 | - | - | TRBV4-1 | CASSQHMTATTEAFF | TGCGCCAGCAGCCAACACATGACAGCAACCACTGAAGCTTTCTTT
TRBJ2-1 | - | - | TRBV19 | CATAGVNEQFF | TGTGCCACAGCCGGGGTAAATGAGCAGTTCTTC
TRBJ2-2 | - | TRBD1 | TRBV7-9 | CASSSAGSGGAGELFF | TGTGCCAGCAGCTCCGCCGGGTCAGGGGGTGCCGGGGAGCTGTTTTTT
TRBJ1-6 | - | TRBD1 | TRBV6-2/TRBV6-3 | CASRIGTAYVYNSPLHF | TGTGCCAGCAGAATCGGGACAGCTTACGTCTATAATTCACCCCTCCACTTT
TRBJ1-2 | few | TRBD1 | TRBV7-6 | CASSPTTGTGGFGYTF | TGTGCCAGCAGCCCAACAACCGGGACAGGGGGGTTTGGCTACACCTTC
TRBJ2-5 | few | TRBD2 | TRBV7-8 | CASSYLLAGFQETQYF | TGTGCCAGCAGCTACCTACTAGCGGGGTTCCAAGAGACCCAGTACTTC
TRBJ1-3 | - | - | TRBV4-2 | CASSQEGGPLNTIYF | TGTGCCAGCAGCCAAGAAGGAGGACCGCTAAACACCATATATTTT
TRBJ1-2 | few | - | TRBV6-5 | CASSYNPDTYGYTF | TGTGCCAGCAGTTACAACCCTGACACCTATGGCTACACCTTC
TRBJ1-2 | few | - | TRBV13 | CASSLGPNSYGYTF | TGTGCCAGCAGCTTAGGCCCCAACTCCTATGGCTACACCTTC
TRBJ1-2 | few | - | TRBV6-5 | CASSTRAGWGGNYGYTF | TGTGCCAGCAGTACTCGGGCGGGGTGGGGTGGTAACTATGGCTACACCTTC
TRBJ2-3 | - | - | TRBV29-1 | CSVSLIAQLTDTQYF | TGCAGCGTCTCCCTGATAGCGCAGCTCACAGATACGCAGTATTTT
TRBJ1-3 | few | - | TRBV15 | CATSRSQESSGNTIYF | TGTGCCACCAGCAGGTCCCAGGAGAGCTCTGGAAACACCATATATTTT
TRBJ2-2 | few | - | TRBV20-1 | CSAPGTGNTGELFF | TGCAGTGCTCCCGGGACTGGGAACACCGGGGAGCTGTTTTTT
TRBJ1-2 | - | TRBD1 | TRBV27 | CASSLSLRGRHVYGYTF | TGTGCCAGCAGTTTATCGCTTAGGGGGCGCCATGTCTATGGCTACACCTTC
TRBJ2-1 | many | - | TRBV4-1 | CASSQVKRVYDNEQFF | TGCGCCAGCAGCCAAGTAAAGCGAGTTTACGACAATGAGCAGTTCTTC
TRBJ1-3 | - | - | TRBV7-4 | CARKGGPSGNTIYF | TGTGCCAGGAAGGGGGGTCCATCTGGAAACACCATATATTTT
TRBJ1-1 | - | TRBD1 | TRBV19 | CASSKTGQGALNTEAFF | TGTGCCAGTAGTAAAACGGGACAGGGGGCCCTGAACACTGAAGCTTTCTTT
TRBJ1-5 | - | - | TRBV11-2 | CASSFDRSNQPQHF | TGTGCCAGCAGCTTCGACCGGAGCAATCAGCCCCAGCATTTT
TRBJ2-7 | - | TRBD2 | TRBV6-1 | CASSQGPSGAYEQYF | TGTGCCAGCAGCCAAGGGCCTAGCGGGGCCTACGAGCAGTACTTC
TRBJ1-1 | - | - | TRBV6-6 | CASSYVLITGAFF | TGTGCCAGCAGTTACGTTCTCATTACAGGGGCTTTCTTT